This T cell receptor (beta chain) was observed in a study of OX40 agonist ivuxolimab in advanced cancers. Study in general: Patients enrolled in dose escalation were diagnosed with hepatocellular carcinoma, melanoma, renal cell or head and neck cancer. Patients achieving partial responses numbered three: one hepatocellular carcinoma case and two cutaneous melanoma cases.

Drawing of blood for sampling happened at baseline, at cycle 4 day 1, and at cycle 7 day 1. CDR1 is GTSNPN, CDR2 SVGIG, per germline (reference sequence). Trimming pared 0 bases from V and 10 bases from J, leaving 22 bases between. This CDR3 is built from 16 residues. Sequencing used immunoSEQ multiplex PCR; TCRdb keeps in-frame clones, though not all of them. The profile shows some 76,000 clones, around four fifths of them singletons. V and J are TRBV30 and TRBJ2-1, with D perhaps matching TRBD1 or TRBD2 (5 bases each). The receptor was derived from an adult with an advanced solid tumor such as melanoma, head and neck, liver or kidney cancer. Sequencing used CD4+ or CD8+ T cells sorted from blood, obtained in a trial of the OX40 agonist ivuxolimab. The DNA for the CDR3 is TGTGCCTGGAGTGTGTGGGCAGGGCGGCGGGCAGGGGAGCAGTTCTTC. Its translation is CAWSVWAGRRAGEQFF.